The 27 T cell receptor beta chains below come from one sample, sequenced in a study of CD8 T cells in Susac syndrome. The RNA input was roughly 0.5 to 1 ug, and it was reverse transcribed with random hexamers. MiXCR, run by TCRdb on the immunoSEQ multiplex PCR reads, gives a single entry per CDR3 protein. The sample carries 130,000 or so distinct CDR3 sequences, approximately 79% recorded once. Sequences were obtained from CD8+ T cells from PBMCs. All receptors come from a human donor with multiple sclerosis.

V usage is TRBV5-1 and J usage is TRBJ2-5, with D possibly TRBD2 on 6 matching bases. The CDR3 has 14 residues. The germline V gene encodes CDR1 SGHRS and CDR2 YFSETQ. V was clipped by 0 bases and J by 4 bases, with 10 bases between them. The CDR3, as DNA: TGCGCCAGCAGCTTGGCGGGGGATGTAGAGACCCAGTACTTC. As protein: CASSLAGDVETQYF.

This clonotype has just a few counts. The chain uses TRBV7-3 and TRBJ1-2; 7 nucleotides agree with TRBD1. In germline, CDR1 is SGHTA, CDR2 FQGTGA. This CDR3 contains 13 residues. V lost 5 bases and J lost 4; bases outside the gene matches: 4. The CDR3 reads CASSEGGGYGYTF. CDR3 DNA sequence: TGTGCCAGCAGCGAAGGGGGCGGCTATGGCTACACCTTC.

The rearrangement joins TRBV12-3 or TRBV12-4 to TRBJ1-3; unclear D gene. V lost 3 bases and J lost 0, with 12 bases in between. The CDR3 loop spans 16 amino acids. The CDR3 DNA is TGTGCCAGCAGTTTTGGGAGGGAAGGCTCTGGAAACACCATATATTTT. It encodes CASSFGREGSGNTIYF.

A single count supports this clonotype. The genes are TRBV11-2 and TRBJ2-2; 10 bases match TRBD2. Germline values: CDR1 SGHAT, CDR2 FQNNGV. Trimming cost V 5 bases and J 5 bases; bases outside gene matches: 14. The CDR3 loop spans 18 amino acids. The CDR3 bases are TGTGCCAGCAGCACGGCGCAGCGGGGGGGAATTAGAACCGGGGAGCTGTTTTTT. Translation gives CASSTAQRGGIRTGELFF.

This chain uses TRBV6-2 or TRBV6-3 with TRBJ2-6; D not resolved. Trimming pared 2 bases from V and 1 base from J, leaving 15 bases between. Germline V lookup: CDR1 MNHEY, CDR2 SVGEGT. The CDR3 loop spans 18 amino acids. The CDR3 nucleotides are TGTGCCAGCAGTTACCCGCAGAACTCCTTATCTGGGGCCAACGTCCTGACTTTC. This encodes CASSYPQNSLSGANVLTF.

This rearrangement joins TRBV7-2 to TRBJ1-4; D remains unclear. Germline CDR1 reads SGHTA; CDR2 reads FQGNSA. The V end lost 8 bases, the J end lost 6 bases, and 25 bases lay between the germline ends. This CDR3 has 17 residues. CDR3 sequence (DNA): TGTGCCAGCGCAAATTCCATGTTGACGGAGGATTATGAAAAACTGTTTTTT. Protein: CASANSMLTEDYEKLFF.

The chain employs TRBV19 and TRBJ1-1, with D unresolved. Trimming shortened V by 7 bases and J by 8 bases, and 11 bases separated the two germline ends. This CDR3 contains 11 residues. Germline values: CDR1 LNHDA, CDR2 SQIVND (reference sequence). The CDR3, as DNA: TGTGCCAGTAAGGAGGGCGTGGAAGCTTTCTTT. It encodes CASKEGVEAFF.

The V and J genes are TRBV4-1 and TRBJ2-2; TRBD2 matches 11 bases. The V and J ends lost 4 bases and 3 bases, in that order; junction bases with no gene match: 10. The CDR3 extends over 18 amino acids. The germline CDR1 and CDR2 sequences are MGHRA and YSYEKL. The CDR3 loop is CASSPHPPGLADTGELFF. CDR3 in DNA: TGCGCCAGCAGCCCACACCCGCCGGGACTAGCGGACACCGGGGAGCTGTTTTTT.

The chain is built from TRBV4-1 and TRBJ2-7, with a weak D call TRBD2 (5 bases). The CDR3 runs to 17 residues. Per the germline V gene, CDR1 is MGHRA and CDR2 is YSYEKL. Deletions cut 4 bases from V and 1 base from J, with 20 bases between. Here the CDR3 reads CASSLHPGRDPSYEQYF. The CDR3, as DNA: TGCGCCAGCAGCCTCCACCCGGGAAGGGATCCATCCTACGAGCAGTACTTC.

The chain has TRBV6-5 and TRBJ1-1; TRBD1 matches 10 bases. The V segment lost 6 bases and the J segment 5 bases; nucleotides outside the gene matches: 9. The CDR3 loop spans 15 amino acids. Looked up from germline, CDR1 is MNHEY and CDR2 is SVGAGI. In nucleotides, the CDR3 is TGTGCCAGCAGAGTACGACAGGGGGCATTTACTGAAGCTTTCTTT. It encodes CASRVRQGAFTEAFF.

Only one count was recorded for this clonotype. The CDR3 nucleotides are TGTGCCAGCAGCTCCCCCTCGGTCGATGAGCAGTTCTTC. It specifies CASSSPSVDEQFF. The V gene is TRBV7-9, the J gene TRBJ2-1; unclear D gene. This CDR3 spans 13 amino acids. The ends were cut back, 4 bases at V and 8 bases at J, with 12 bases in the middle. Germline CDR1 is SEHNR and CDR2 is FQNEAQ (reference sequence).

CDR3 in amino acids: CASSQGLAGWGEQFF. The CDR3 DNA is TGTGCCAGCAGCCAAGGACTAGCGGGATGGGGTGAGCAGTTCTTC. The chain uses TRBV13 and TRBJ2-1; 12 bases fit TRBD2. The germline gives CDR1 PRHDT, CDR2 FYEKMQ (reference sequence). The CDR3 has 15 amino acids. With V trimmed by 5 bases and J by 9 bases, 8 bases remained unmatched.

This chain joins TRBV7-9 and TRBJ1-1; D might be TRBD1 (5 bases). This CDR3 is 14 amino acids long. With 1 base removed from V and 4 bases from J, the gap between germline ends came to 10 bases. CDR1 is SEHNR, CDR2 FQNEAQ, per germline (reference sequence). CDR3 sequence (DNA): TGTGCCAGCAGCTTAGGTCGCGGGGGCACTGAAGCTTTCTTT. Amino acid sequence: CASSLGRGGTEAFF.

This clonotype has more than one count but fewer than ten. This chain joins TRBV11-2 and TRBJ2-1; TRBD1 agrees at 7 bases. V shed 4 bases, J shed 4 bases, and the junction held 7 bases outside the gene matches. CDR3 length equals 15 residues. The germline gives CDR1 SGHAT, CDR2 FQNNGV. The CDR3 DNA reads as TGTGCCAGCAGCTCGACGACAGGGCCATACAATGAGCAGTTCTTC. Translating gives CASSSTTGPYNEQFF.

The rearrangement links TRBV7-8 to TRBJ2-1, with D possibly being TRBD2 (5 bases). The CDR3 consists of 15 residues. CDR1 is SGHVS and CDR2 is FQNEAQ in the germline V gene. Trimming took 2 bases from V and 0 from J, leaving 8 bases between them. This chain's CDR3 is CASSLLATSYNEQFF. CDR3 nucleotides: TGTGCCAGCAGCTTATTAGCGACCTCCTACAATGAGCAGTTCTTC.

The count of this clonotype is one. This chain links TRBV15 with TRBJ2-3; D might be TRBD2 (7 bases). The length of the CDR3 is 15 residues. The ends were cut back, 0 bases at V and 5 bases at J, with 12 bases in the middle. Germline-derived CDR1 and CDR2 are LNHNV and YYDKDF (reference sequence). The CDR3 DNA is TGTGCCACCAGCAGAGAGGGGGGGCCCCAAGATACGCAGTATTTT. Translating gives CATSREGGPQDTQYF.

The rearrangement links TRBV14 to TRBJ2-7, with D possibly called TRBD1 or TRBD2 (5 bases each). The CDR3 is 15 residues long. V lost 4 bases to trimming and J lost 6 bases, with 19 bases between them. Germline loops: CDR1 SGHDN, CDR2 FVKESK. The CDR3 nucleotides are TGTGCCAGCAGCCCTTACAGGCCGGGGTGTATCGAGCAGTACGTC. Its protein is CASSPYRPGCIEQYV.

The chain couples TRBV5-6 to TRBJ1-2; D unclear. The length of the CDR3 is 14 residues. Per germline, CDR1 SGHDT and CDR2 YYEEEE. The ends were cut back, 1 base at V and 4 bases at J, with 11 bases in the middle. CDR3 amino acids: CASSLSPRPYGYTF. CDR3 nucleotides: TGTGCCAGCAGCTTGAGCCCCAGACCCTATGGCTACACCTTC.

A few counts support this clonotype. The chain carries TRBV7-2 and TRBJ2-1; D is uncertain. The CDR3 is 13 amino acids. With 3 bases removed from V and 8 bases from J, the gap between germline ends came to 11 bases. Germline V gene lookup returns CDR1 SGHTA and CDR2 FQGNSA. CDR3 nucleotides: TGTGCCAGCAGCTTCTCTGCGCTTGATGAGCAGTTCTTC. It translates to CASSFSALDEQFF.

Details on this clonotype: The junction does not match germline at one end; this may be a read error. V usage is TRBV28 and J usage is TRBJ1-2; 7 bases fit TRBD1. The CDR3 sequence is 15 residues long. The germline V gene encodes CDR1 MDHEN and CDR2 SYDVKM. This CDR3 is CASRSTGELDYGCTF. In DNA, the CDR3 is TGTGCCAGCAGATCCACAGGGGAGTTGGACTATGGCTGCACCTTC.

The gene calls are TRBV7-8 and TRBJ2-7, with 7 bases matching TRBD1. The ends lost 5 bases at V and 3 bases at J; junction bases unmatched: 7. This CDR3 has 14 amino acids. In germline, CDR1 is SGHVS, CDR2 FQNEAQ. The CDR3 spells CASSPQTGHYEQYF. The CDR3 region has the DNA TGTGCCAGCAGCCCCCAGACAGGGCACTACGAGCAGTACTTC.

The gene calls are TRBV5-1 and TRBJ2-1, with D possibly TRBD1 on 6 matching bases. Looked up from germline, CDR1 is SGHRS and CDR2 is YFSETQ. This CDR3 has 16 residues. The ends were cut back, 3 bases at V and 9 bases at J, with 22 bases in the middle. The CDR3 DNA is TGCGCCAGCAGCTCACAGGGACCGTATAAGGCTAGTGAGCAGTTCTTC. Translating gives CASSSQGPYKASEQFF.

The chain links TRBV27 to TRBJ1-2; D ambiguous. Germline V lookup: CDR1 MNHEY, CDR2 SMNVEV (reference sequence). The CDR3 covers 16 residues. V lost 1 base and J 4 bases, leaving 16 bases between the germline ends. The CDR3 DNA sequence: TGTGCCAGCAGTTTATGGGCAGAGAAGCATCTCTATGGCTACACCTTC. It encodes CASSLWAEKHLYGYTF.

This clonotype was recorded a few times. The chain is built from TRBV27 and TRBJ1-1; the match to TRBD1 covers 8 bases. V trimming: 5 bases; J trimming: 5 bases; junction bases outside the gene matches: 13. The germline V gene has CDR1 MNHEY and CDR2 SMNVEV (reference sequence). CDR3 length equals 16 residues. CDR3: CASSRLGGQGMTEAFF. CDR3 nucleotide sequence: TGTGCCAGCAGTCGCCTGGGAGGACAGGGTATGACTGAAGCTTTCTTT.

The chain combines TRBV4-2 with TRBJ2-7; D assignment may be TRBD1 or TRBD2 (6 bases each). The CDR3 consists of 14 residues. Germline V gives CDR1 LGHNA, CDR2 YNFKEQ. V lost 1 base to trimming and J lost 3 bases, with 10 bases between them. The CDR3 is CASSQGGAVYEQYF. In nucleotides, the CDR3 is TGTGCCAGCAGCCAAGGGGGGGCTGTCTACGAGCAGTACTTC.

V gene TRBV6-5 combines with J gene TRBJ1-2; no definite D call. The CDR3 is made up of 14 amino acids. The germline V and J ends were trimmed by 5 bases and 5 bases, with 15 bases remaining between them. CDR1 is MNHEY, CDR2 SVGAGI, per germline. The CDR3 DNA is TGTGCCAGCAGTCAACGCCACGGGGATTATGGCTACACCTTC. It codes for CASSQRHGDYGYTF.

This clonotype has just one count. This rearrangement joins TRBV4-2 to TRBJ2-6, with D uncertain. The CDR3 runs to 14 residues. The V end was cut by 4 bases, the J end by 4 bases, with 8 bases between. In germline, CDR1 is LGHNA, CDR2 YNFKEQ. The CDR3 DNA is TGTGCCAGCAGCCCTATCGGCGGGGCCAACGTCCTGACTTTC. Translating it yields CASSPIGGANVLTF.